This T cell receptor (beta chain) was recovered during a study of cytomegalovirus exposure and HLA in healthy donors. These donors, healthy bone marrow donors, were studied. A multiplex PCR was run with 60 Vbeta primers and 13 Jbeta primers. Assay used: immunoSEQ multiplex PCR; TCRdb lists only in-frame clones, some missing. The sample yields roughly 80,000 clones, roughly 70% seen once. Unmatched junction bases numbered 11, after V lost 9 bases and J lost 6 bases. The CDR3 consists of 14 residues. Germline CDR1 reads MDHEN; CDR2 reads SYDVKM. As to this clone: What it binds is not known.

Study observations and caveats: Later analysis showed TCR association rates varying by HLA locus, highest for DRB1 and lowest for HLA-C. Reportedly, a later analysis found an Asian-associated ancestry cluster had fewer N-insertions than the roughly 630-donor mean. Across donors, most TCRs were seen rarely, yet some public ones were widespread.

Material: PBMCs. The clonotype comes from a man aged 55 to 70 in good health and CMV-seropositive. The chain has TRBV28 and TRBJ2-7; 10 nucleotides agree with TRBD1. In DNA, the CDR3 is TGTGCCAGTGAAACGGGACAGGGGACTCGCGAGCAGTACTTC. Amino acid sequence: CASETGQGTREQYF.